Here is one T cell receptor (beta chain) with its context. The same CDR3 can be traced to other DNA sequences in this sample. Naive CD8 isolation took CD45RO-negative cells positively selected for CCR7 and excluded terminally differentiated effector memory CD45RA+ cells. The data were produced by immunoSEQ multiplex PCR, yet TCRdb's version contains in-frame clones alone and is incomplete. The sample lists some 800,000 clones; around 92% were seen once. The data originate from a study of shared clonotypes between healthy human individuals. Overall study context: Each donor's CD4 naive and CD4 memory cells filled three plates apiece, CD8 naive two, and CD8 memory one.

The sequence derives from a man aged 25 to 40 in good health. Material: naive CD8+ T cells sorted from blood.

The CDR3: CASSLGQSYEQYF. Here the CDR3 DNA reads TGCGCCAGCAGCTTGGGGCAGTCCTACGAGCAGTACTTC. The V call is TRBV5-1, the J call TRBJ2-7; D is undetermined. Looked up from germline, CDR1 is SGHRS and CDR2 is YFSETQ. Trimming removed 0 bases from V and 1 base from J, with 5 bases in between. The CDR3 runs 13 residues.